The next 10 T cell receptor beta chains were all read from a single sample in a study of response to subunit inactivated influenza vaccine. Via MiXCR, TCRdb re-called the RT-PCR reads, giving one row per CDR3 protein. The table has hundreds of thousands of distinct CDR3 sequences, approximately 24% seen once. The sequences come from CD4+ T cells sorted from PBMCs, collected 4 to 6 days after vaccination. All receptors come from a man aged 50 to 60 who received an inactivated influenza vaccine.

This clonotype showed up just a few times. The chain has TRBV12-3 or TRBV12-4 and TRBJ2-1; D ambiguous. This CDR3 has 17 residues. V lost 3 bases to trimming and J lost 5 bases, with 20 bases between them. In DNA, the CDR3 is TGTGCCAGCAGTTTCCGGTCAACTTGGCGGTTAGACAATGAGCAGTTCTTC. This translates into CASSFRSTWRLDNEQFF.

This rearrangement joins TRBV20-1 to TRBJ1-1; D is perhaps TRBD1 (6 bases). Trimming pared 7 bases from V and 6 bases from J, leaving 21 bases between. Germline lookup yields CDR1 DFQATT and CDR2 SNEGSKA (reference sequence). The CDR3 loop spans 14 amino acids. CDR3 amino acids: CSVKGTQGGAEAFF. For the CDR3, the DNA is TGCAGTGTCAAAGGGACACAAGGAGGGGCTGAAGCTTTCTTT.

J is TRBJ1-4 and V is TRBV5-5; the D is unclear. Germline lookup yields CDR1 SGHKS and CDR2 YYEKEE (reference sequence). V lost 0 bases and J lost 5, with 8 bases in between. The length of the CDR3 is 14 residues. In nucleotides, the CDR3 is TGTGCCAGCAGCTTGGACGGACTAAATGAAAAACTGTTTTTT. Amino acids: CASSLDGLNEKLFF.

This clonotype was found a few times. This rearrangement joins TRBV6-5 to TRBJ2-5; 7 bases agree with TRBD2. The V gene's germline CDR1 is MNHEY and CDR2 SVGAGI. Germline trimming cut 2 bases from V and 1 base from J; bases unmatched to any gene: 7. There are 16 residues in the CDR3. In DNA, the CDR3 is TGTGCCAGCAGTTACGTTGCTAGCGGCAGCCAAGAGACCCAGTACTTC. Translating it yields CASSYVASGSQETQYF.

The chain recombines TRBV5-1 with TRBJ2-7; D is possibly TRBD1 (6 bases). V dropped 5 bases and J dropped 3 bases, with 9 bases sitting between them. CDR1 is SGHRS and CDR2 is YFSETQ in the germline V gene. There are 12 residues in the CDR3. This chain's CDR3 is CASSRDIYEQYF. The DNA for the CDR3 is TGCGCCAGCAGTCGGGACATCTACGAGCAGTACTTC.

The V gene is TRBV7-8, the J gene TRBJ2-7; no clear D. The CDR3 covers 12 residues. Trimming pared 5 bases from V and 4 bases from J, leaving 9 bases between. Germline values: CDR1 SGHVS, CDR2 FQNEAQ. The CDR3 is CASSQPGYEQYF. The CDR3 DNA follows: TGTGCCAGCAGCCAGCCGGGTTACGAGCAGTACTTC.

This clonotype has more than one count but fewer than ten. The rearrangement uses TRBV4-2 and TRBJ2-3, with 9 bases that match TRBD1. The V segment lost 7 bases and the J segment 7 bases; nucleotides outside the gene matches: 12. From germline, CDR1 is LGHNA and CDR2 YNFKEQ. The CDR3 is 15 amino acids. CDR3 DNA: TGTGCCAGCACCCGACAGGGGGGCGCGACCAATACGCAGTATTTT. This encodes CASTRQGGATNTQYF.

The J gene is TRBJ1-6, the V gene TRBV29-1; D unclear. The CDR3 is 13 amino acids. CDR1 and CDR2 from the germline V gene are SQVTM and ANQGSEA. V gave up 5 bases and J gave up 6 bases, with 11 bases separating them. CDR3 in amino acids: CSVKGTINSPLHF. Written as DNA, the CDR3 is TGCAGCGTTAAGGGCACAATTAATTCACCCCTCCACTTT.

This clonotype was seen more than once but under ten times. CDR3 sequence reads: CAIRASGTTQAYEQYF. DNA of the CDR3: TGTGCCATCAGGGCTAGCGGGACCACCCAAGCCTACGAGCAGTACTTC. V gene TRBV10-3 combines with J gene TRBJ2-7; 9 nucleotides match TRBD2. The CDR3 runs to 16 residues. V shed 6 bases and J 2 bases; nucleotides not matched to a gene: 11. Germline values: CDR1 ENHRY, CDR2 SYGVKD.

In its sample, this clonotype was seen a few times. CDR3: CSARDRVDNQPQHF. CDR3 bases: TGCAGTGCTAGGGACAGGGTAGACAATCAGCCCCAGCATTTT. The V call is TRBV20-1, the J call TRBJ1-5; 8 bases map to TRBD1. With V trimmed by 3 bases and J by 3 bases, 4 bases remained unmatched. Germline V gene data show CDR1 as DFQATT and CDR2 as SNEGSKA (reference sequence). The CDR3 runs to 14 residues.